Presented here are 3 T cell receptor beta chains from one specimen sequenced in a study of memory CD4+ T cells and cytomegalovirus serostatus. Measured with immunoSEQ multiplex PCR; TCRdb has only the in-frame clones, and not every one. The sample includes around 99,000 clones, approximately 80% seen only once; the top ten take 3.6%. The sort gate was single viable CD3+CD4+CD8-CD45RO+ cells for memory CD4+ T cells. Sequenced input: memory CD4+ T cells from blood. The receptor set was obtained from an adult in good health and CMV-seropositive.

The chain uses TRBV19 and TRBJ2-7, with no clear D. The germline V gene has CDR1 LNHDA and CDR2 SQIVND (reference sequence). Between the trimmed V and J ends, which lost 6 bases and 4 bases, there was a span of 13 bases. This CDR3 is built from 13 residues. The CDR3 DNA follows: TGTGCCAGTAGGGGGTCGAACGGTTACGAGCAGTACTTC. This encodes CASRGSNGYEQYF.

V usage is TRBV19 and J usage is TRBJ2-2; 7 nucleotides align to TRBD2. The CDR3 extends over 15 amino acids. CDR1 and CDR2 from the germline V gene are LNHDA and SQIVND (reference sequence). Germline trimming cut 11 bases from V and 0 bases from J; bases unmatched to any gene: 9. CDR3 amino acids: CASWGGSTNTGELFF. The DNA of the CDR3 is TGTGCCTCCTGGGGGGGGTCAACGAACACCGGGGAGCTGTTTTTT.

The rearrangement uses TRBV7-9 and TRBJ2-7; tentatively, D is TRBD2 (5 bases). The germline gives CDR1 SEHNR, CDR2 FQNEAQ (reference sequence). The CDR3 consists of 15 residues. V gave up 1 base and J gave up 4 bases, with 14 bases separating them. CDR3 in DNA: TGTGCCAGCAGCTTAGAATCGGACTGGGCGTACGAGCAGTACTTC. Translated: CASSLESDWAYEQYF.